One and the same sample provided the 7 T cell receptor beta chains below, sequenced in a study of cytomegalovirus exposure and HLA in healthy donors. The PCR had 60 Vbeta and 13 Jbeta primers. TCRdb's copy holds only in-frame clones and misses some; the assay was immunoSEQ multiplex PCR. The sample lists fewer than 110,000 clones; 73% were seen once. The sample consisted of PBMCs. These receptors were obtained from a young man in good health and CMV-seronegative.

On this clone itself: The same CDR3 arises from other DNA sequences in this sample as well. The chain couples TRBV6-1 to TRBJ2-3; 8 nucleotides match TRBD2. CDR1 MNHNS and CDR2 SASEGT come from the germline V gene. Germline trimming cut 2 bases from V and 4 bases from J; bases unmatched to any gene: 11. CDR3 size: 17 residues. CDR3 protein: CASSEWETRGGSDTQYF. The CDR3 nucleotides are TGTGCCAGCAGTGAATGGGAGACTCGGGGGGGCTCAGATACGCAGTATTTT.

V gene TRBV28 combines with J gene TRBJ1-5; 10 bases agree with TRBD1. From germline, CDR1 is MDHEN and CDR2 SYDVKM. CDR3 size: 15 residues. The V gene end was trimmed by 6 bases and the J gene end by 5 bases; junction bases not matched to a gene: 7. The CDR3 reads CASSSGTGADQPQHF. CDR3 bases: TGTGCCAGCAGCTCAGGGACAGGGGCCGATCAGCCCCAGCATTTT.

V is TRBV27 and J is TRBJ1-6; TRBD1 might be the D (6 bases). Germline lookup yields CDR1 MNHEY and CDR2 SMNVEV (reference sequence). The CDR3 length is 14 residues. V was clipped by 4 bases and J by 11 bases, with 15 bases between them. CDR3 sequence reads: CASSSTWTEAPLHF. The CDR3 region has the DNA TGTGCCAGCAGTTCCACATGGACAGAGGCACCCCTCCACTTT.

The chain recombines TRBV7-9 with TRBJ1-2, with D uncertain. This CDR3 is built from 12 residues. The V and J ends lost 8 bases and 4 bases respectively, with 11 bases between them. Germline V lookup: CDR1 SEHNR, CDR2 FQNEAQ (reference sequence). Here the CDR3 reads CASGRELYGYTF. Here the CDR3 DNA reads TGTGCCAGCGGACGGGAGCTCTATGGCTACACCTTC.

V and J are TRBV28 and TRBJ2-5; maybe TRBD2 (6 bases). The CDR3 covers 14 residues. Trimming removed 6 bases at V and 4 bases at J, with 15 bases between. Per germline, CDR1 MDHEN and CDR2 SYDVKM. The CDR3 nucleotides are TGTGCCAGCAGGCAGGGAGGACTCATAGAGACCCAGTACTTC. This encodes CASRQGGLIETQYF. Full variable domain (remainder filled in from reference TRBV28 and TRBJ2-5): DVKVTQSSRYLVKRTGEKVFLECVQDMDHENMFWYRQDPGLGLRLIYFSYDVKMKEKGDIPEGYSVSREKKERFSLILESASTNQTSMYLCASRQGGLIETQYFGPGTRLLVL.

This chain uses TRBV11-2 with TRBJ1-2; a weak D match, TRBD1 (6 bases). Between the trimmed V and J ends, which lost 5 bases and 7 bases, there was a span of 20 bases. The CDR3 is 15 amino acids. Germline CDR1 reads SGHAT; CDR2 reads FQNNGV. CDR3 nucleotides: TGTGCCAGCAGCCCAGACATCGGACAAGGGGGTGGCTACACCTTC. Its translation is CASSPDIGQGGGYTF. The full variable domain, in which reference TRBV11-2 and TRBJ1-2 provide the parts outside the CDR3, is EAGVAQSPRYKIIEKRQSVAFWCNPISGHATLYWYQQILGQGPKLLIQFQNNGVVDDSQLPKDRFSAERLKGVDSTLKIQPAKLEDSAVYLCASSPDIGQGGGYTFGSGTRLTVV.

The V call is TRBV27, the J call TRBJ1-3; 8 bases are a match to TRBD1. The trim removed 8 bases at V and 7 bases at J, leaving 13 bases unmatched. Germline V gene lookup returns CDR1 MNHEY and CDR2 SMNVEV (reference sequence). CDR3 length: 15 amino acids. The CDR3 loop reads CASGEAGGNWNTIYF. CDR3 DNA sequence: TGTGCCAGCGGAGAAGCAGGGGGCAATTGGAACACCATATATTTT.